Each of the 22 T cell receptor beta chains below was sequenced from the same sample in a study of PD-L1 blockade in urothelial cancer. Measured with immunoSEQ multiplex PCR; TCRdb has only the in-frame clones, and not every one. The sample contains tens of thousands of clones, about 72% of which appear only once. The sample here was PBMCs, taken around atezolizumab (anti-PD-L1) treatment. The receptors derive from a man between 65 and 80 years old with urothelial cancer.

The V gene is TRBV10-3, the J gene TRBJ1-4; TRBD1 might be the D (5 bases). V lost 4 bases and J lost 10, with 19 bases in between. The germline CDR1 and CDR2 sequences are ENHRY and SYGVKD. The CDR3 has 15 residues. The CDR3 nucleotides read TGTGCCATCAGTGCTCGAGACGGCAGGGATAGAAAACTGTTTTTT. Its translation: CAISARDGRDRKLFF.

The chain combines TRBV28 with TRBJ1-2; no clear D. The germline V gene encodes CDR1 MDHEN and CDR2 SYDVKM. This CDR3 contains 13 residues. V was shortened by 3 bases and J by 0 bases, with 5 bases between the two germline ends. CDR3 loop: CASSLSPNYGYTF. The CDR3 DNA is TGTGCCAGCAGTTTGAGTCCTAACTATGGCTACACCTTC.

The J gene is TRBJ2-3, the V gene TRBV4-3; 7 positions match TRBD2. The CDR3 totals 18 residues. Losses at the gene ends were 0 bases for V and 5 bases for J; bases not matched to a gene: 14. Germline V gene lookup returns CDR1 LGHNA and CDR2 YSLEER. This CDR3 reads CASSQDQPTSYGVDTQYF. CDR3 nucleotides: TGCGCCAGCAGCCAAGATCAGCCGACTAGCTATGGGGTAGATACGCAGTATTTT.

The chain employs TRBV5-5 and TRBJ2-1; 8 positions agree with TRBD1. CDR1 is SGHKS and CDR2 is YYEKEE in the germline V gene (reference sequence). Trimming cost V 0 bases and J 0 bases; bases outside gene matches: 11. The CDR3 consists of 19 residues. CDR3 sequence (DNA): TGTGCCAGCAGCTTGGCCTTGGGGACAGGACTGAGCTCCTACAATGAGCAGTTCTTC. Encoded protein: CASSLALGTGLSSYNEQFF.

V is TRBV7-8 and J is TRBJ2-7; 8 bases are a match to TRBD1. The trim removed 4 bases at V and 3 bases at J, leaving 8 bases unmatched. The CDR3 has 15 amino acids. CDR1 is SGHVS and CDR2 is FQNEAQ in the germline V gene. CDR3 nucleotide sequence: TGTGCCAGCAGCTCAGAGACAGGGGTCGGCTACGAGCAGTACTTC. Its translation is CASSSETGVGYEQYF.

The chain couples TRBV5-3 to TRBJ1-1; D ambiguous. TRBV5-3 is flagged as an ORF with uncertain function. The CDR3 is 12 amino acids. The V end lost 0 bases, the J end lost 11 bases, and 11 bases lay between the germline ends. Here the CDR3 reads CARSLDGVVAFF. The CDR3 DNA reads TGTGCCAGAAGCTTGGACGGGGTCGTGGCTTTCTTT.

This rearrangement joins TRBV28 to TRBJ2-2, with a weak D call TRBD2 (7 bases). Between the trimmed V and J ends, which lost 7 bases and 1 base, there was a span of 13 bases. Germline assignment: CDR1 MDHEN and CDR2 SYDVKM. The CDR3 is 15 residues long. The CDR3 nucleotides read TGTGCCAGCAAAGGGGGGGGGATGAACACCGGGGAGCTGTTTTTT. This translates into CASKGGGMNTGELFF. Full variable domain (rest looked up from reference TRBV28 and TRBJ2-2): DVKVTQSSRYLVKRTGEKVFLECVQDMDHENMFWYRQDPGLGLRLIYFSYDVKMKEKGDIPEGYSVSREKKERFSLILESASTNQTSMYLCASKGGGMNTGELFFGEGSRLTVL.

This chain uses TRBV5-6 with TRBJ1-2; 10 bases align to TRBD1. V lost 5 bases to trimming and J lost 2 bases; unmatched junction nucleotides: 9. This CDR3 contains 16 residues. CDR1 is SGHDT and CDR2 is YYEEEE in the germline V gene. The CDR3 DNA is TGTGCCAGCAGGCCCGGGACAGGGGACGGGAACTATGGCTACACCTTC. Encoded protein: CASRPGTGDGNYGYTF.

The sample holds a few counts of this clone. One end of the junction varies from germline; a read error may be responsible. The rearrangement links TRBV7-2 to TRBJ1-1; 9 nucleotides match TRBD1. This CDR3 contains 13 residues. The germline gives CDR1 SGHTA, CDR2 FQGNSA. CDR3 coding DNA: TGTGCCAGCAGCCCGAATTTCCGGGACAGGGTCAGATTT. Encoded protein: CASSPNFRDRVRF. The full variable domain, rest sourced from reference TRBV7-2 and TRBJ1-1, is GAGVSQSPSNKVTEKGKDVELRCDPISGHTALYWYRQSLGQGLEFLIYFQGNSAPDKSGLPSDRFSAERTGGSVSTLTIQRTQQEDSAVYLCASSPNFRDRVRFGQGTRLTVV.

The chain uses TRBV7-8 and TRBJ2-1, with 8 bases lining up with TRBD2. The trim removed 5 bases at V and 8 bases at J, leaving 8 bases unmatched. The CDR3 consists of 14 residues. Germline CDR1 and CDR2: SGHVS and FQNEAQ. For the CDR3, the DNA is TGTGCCAGCAGCCCGGGACTAGTGTTTGATGAGCAGTTCTTC. It specifies CASSPGLVFDEQFF.

This clone is a singleton in its sample. The chain carries TRBV5-6 and TRBJ1-1; maybe TRBD1 (6 bases). Germline loops: CDR1 SGHDT, CDR2 YYEEEE. V was pared by 4 bases and J by 1 base, with 14 bases between. The CDR3 runs to 15 residues. The CDR3 region is CASSGGNRANTEAFF. CDR3 nucleotide sequence: TGTGCCAGCAGCGGCGGCAACAGGGCGAACACTGAAGCTTTCTTT.

This clone was seen once. The chain links TRBV10-3 to TRBJ2-1, with 12 positions matching TRBD2. Per germline, CDR1 ENHRY and CDR2 SYGVKD. The V and J ends lost 8 bases and 9 bases, in that order; junction bases with no gene match: 8. The CDR3 is made up of 14 amino acids. CDR3 nucleotides: TGTGCCATCCGACTAGCGGGGGCCGGGAGTGAGCAGTTCTTC. Its protein product is CAIRLAGAGSEQFF.

The rearrangement joins TRBV6-5 to TRBJ1-4; no definite D call. Germline loops: CDR1 MNHEY, CDR2 SVGAGI. V was clipped by 5 bases and J by 8 bases, with 15 bases between them. CDR3 length: 14 residues. The CDR3, as DNA: TGTGCCAGCAGTACGACACCGGAAGGCGAAAAACTGTTTTTT. Protein product: CASSTTPEGEKLFF.

The chain is built from TRBV7-2 and TRBJ2-7; 9 nucleotides line up with TRBD2. The junction had 2 bases not matched to a gene; V was cut back by 5 bases and J by 0 bases. The CDR3 runs to 14 residues. The germline gives CDR1 SGHTA, CDR2 FQGNSA. The CDR3 sequence is CASSTGLASYEQYF. The CDR3 region has the DNA TGTGCCAGCAGCACGGGACTAGCCTCCTACGAGCAGTACTTC.

This chain joins TRBV27 and TRBJ1-3; 11 bases are shared with TRBD1. With V trimmed by 6 bases and J by 0 bases, 4 bases remained unmatched. This CDR3 has 16 amino acids. Germline assignment: CDR1 MNHEY and CDR2 SMNVEV (reference sequence). DNA for the CDR3: TGTGCCAGCAGCCGGACAGGGGGCTCCTCTGGAAACACCATATATTTT. Protein sequence: CASSRTGGSSGNTIYF.

This clone was seen only a few times. The V gene is TRBV28, the J gene TRBJ2-1, with 8 bases matching TRBD1. CDR1 is MDHEN, CDR2 SYDVKM, per germline. The CDR3 spans 15 residues. The J segment lost 4 bases and the V segment lost 3 bases, leaving 5 bases of the junction unmatched. CDR3 residues: CASSLGTGAYNEQFF. CDR3 DNA: TGTGCCAGCAGTTTGGGGACAGGAGCTTACAATGAGCAGTTCTTC.

A single count supports this clone. The chain has TRBV28 and TRBJ2-7; 9 positions match TRBD1. Germline loops: CDR1 MDHEN, CDR2 SYDVKM. V trimming: 2 bases; J trimming: 4 bases; junction bases outside the gene matches: 6. The CDR3 consists of 15 residues. CDR3 nucleotides: TGTGCCAGCAGTTTACAAGGGACAGGGAGGTACGAGCAGTACTTC. Translation gives CASSLQGTGRYEQYF.

V and J are TRBV21-1 and TRBJ2-7; TRBD2, the table's D call, was not compared with the DNA. TRBV21-1 is recorded as a pseudogene. The CDR3 sequence is 14 residues long. In DNA form, the CDR3 reads TGTGCCAGCAGCAAACCACTCTCGGAGTACGAGCAGTACTTC. Translating gives CASSKPLSEYEQYF.

The sample holds a few counts of this clone. This chain joins TRBV19 and TRBJ1-1; a possible D gene is TRBD1 (5 bases). The germline V and J ends were trimmed by 4 bases and 5 bases, with 11 bases remaining between them. Germline CDR1 is LNHDA and CDR2 is SQIVND (reference sequence). CDR3 length: 13 amino acids. The CDR3 DNA sequence: TGTGCCAGTAGTACTATCGGGGGGACTGAAGCTTTCTTT. Its protein is CASSTIGGTEAFF. Using reference TRBV19 and TRBJ1-1 for the parts outside the CDR3, the full variable domain is DGGITQSPKYLFRKEGQNVTLSCEQNLNHDAMYWYRQDPGQGLRLIYYSQIVNDFQKGDIAEGYSVSREKKESFPLTVTSAQKNPTAFYLCASSTIGGTEAFFGQGTRLTVV.

The genes are TRBV6-1 and TRBJ2-7; 8 nucleotides match TRBD1. This CDR3 contains 13 residues. J lost 3 bases, V lost 5 bases, and 3 bases had no gene match. Germline V gives CDR1 MNHNS, CDR2 SASEGT. The CDR3 DNA sequence: TGTGCCAGCAGTTCTGACAGGGGCTACGAGCAGTACTTC. As protein: CASSSDRGYEQYF.

The chain has TRBV12-5 and TRBJ1-5; 7 bases map to TRBD1. The CDR3 is made up of 15 amino acids. CDR1 and CDR2 from the germline V gene are LGHNT and FRNRAP. J lost 2 bases, V lost 8 bases, and 9 bases had no gene match. The CDR3 here is CASSLQGQGNQPQHF. For the CDR3, the DNA is TGTGCTAGTTCTTTACAGGGGCAGGGCAATCAGCCCCAGCATTTT. Together with reference TRBV12-5 and TRBJ1-5, the CDR3 gives the full variable domain: DARVTQTPRHKVTEMGQEVTMRCQPILGHNTVFWYRQTMMQGLELLAYFRNRAPLDDSGMPKDRFSAEMPDATLATLKIQPSEPRDSAVYFCASSLQGQGNQPQHFGDGTRLSIL.

This clone was picked up a small number of times. The V call is TRBV5-6, the J call TRBJ2-2; TRBD1 matches 10 bases. The CDR3 totals 15 residues. V gave up 2 bases and J gave up 3 bases; unmatched junction bases: 1. Germline V lookup: CDR1 SGHDT, CDR2 YYEEEE. CDR3 DNA sequence: TGTGCCAGCAGCTTCGGACAGGGGGACACCGGGGAGCTGTTTTTT. Translation gives CASSFGQGDTGELFF.